The clone carrying this TCR beta chain showed up just a few times. Its cognate antigen is unknown. The data derive from a study of cytomegalovirus exposure and HLA in healthy donors. Study results and caveats: There were a few CMV-associated chains whose specificity for CMV antigens was confirmed in vitro. An analysis that came later showed most CMV-associated TCR beta chains appearing HLA-restricted. Rarity characterized most TCR sequences, yet some public TCRs appeared in many donors.

As for the donors, each was a healthy bone marrow donor. PCR employed 60 Vbeta and 13 Jbeta primers. The assay was immunoSEQ multiplex PCR, and TCRdb's table has in-frame clones only and misses some. The table has about 120,000 clones, under 70% seen once; the top ten hold 7.5% to 9%. Germline V gives CDR1 SGHKS, CDR2 YYEKEE (reference sequence). V lost 4 bases and J 6 bases, leaving 13 bases between the germline ends. The length of the CDR3 is 13 residues. The V call is TRBV5-5, the J call TRBJ1-1, with D perhaps TRBD1 (6 bases). This TCR derives from a man in his late teens or twenties in good health and CMV-seropositive. The specimen was PBMCs. Here the CDR3 DNA reads TGTGCCAGCAGCCTAACAGGGAGCGCTGAAGCTTTCTTT. This encodes CASSLTGSAEAFF.